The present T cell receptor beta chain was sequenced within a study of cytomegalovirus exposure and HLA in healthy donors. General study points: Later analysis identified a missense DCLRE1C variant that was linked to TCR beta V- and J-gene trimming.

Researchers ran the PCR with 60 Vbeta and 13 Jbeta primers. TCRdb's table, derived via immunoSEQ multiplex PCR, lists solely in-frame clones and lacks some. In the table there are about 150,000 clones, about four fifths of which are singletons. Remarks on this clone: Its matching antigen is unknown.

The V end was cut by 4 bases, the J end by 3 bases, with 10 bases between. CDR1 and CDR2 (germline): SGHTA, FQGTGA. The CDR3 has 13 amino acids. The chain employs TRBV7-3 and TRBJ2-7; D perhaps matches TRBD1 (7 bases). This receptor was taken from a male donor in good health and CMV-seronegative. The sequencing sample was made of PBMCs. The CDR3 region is CASSSQGGYEQYF. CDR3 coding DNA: TGTGCCAGCAGCTCTCAGGGGGGCTACGAGCAGTACTTC.